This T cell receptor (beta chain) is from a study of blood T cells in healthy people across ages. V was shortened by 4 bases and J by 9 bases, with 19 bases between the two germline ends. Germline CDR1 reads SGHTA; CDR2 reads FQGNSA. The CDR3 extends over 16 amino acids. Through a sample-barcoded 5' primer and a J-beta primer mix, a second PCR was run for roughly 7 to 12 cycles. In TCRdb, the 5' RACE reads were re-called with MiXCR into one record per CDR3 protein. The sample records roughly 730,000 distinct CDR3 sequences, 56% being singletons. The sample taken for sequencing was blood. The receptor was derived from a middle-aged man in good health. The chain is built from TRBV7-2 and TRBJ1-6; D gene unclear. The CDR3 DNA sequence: TGTGCCAGCAGCTCATCCAAAAATCCTTCCTCTTCACCCCTCCACTTT. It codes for CASSSSKNPSSSPLHF.